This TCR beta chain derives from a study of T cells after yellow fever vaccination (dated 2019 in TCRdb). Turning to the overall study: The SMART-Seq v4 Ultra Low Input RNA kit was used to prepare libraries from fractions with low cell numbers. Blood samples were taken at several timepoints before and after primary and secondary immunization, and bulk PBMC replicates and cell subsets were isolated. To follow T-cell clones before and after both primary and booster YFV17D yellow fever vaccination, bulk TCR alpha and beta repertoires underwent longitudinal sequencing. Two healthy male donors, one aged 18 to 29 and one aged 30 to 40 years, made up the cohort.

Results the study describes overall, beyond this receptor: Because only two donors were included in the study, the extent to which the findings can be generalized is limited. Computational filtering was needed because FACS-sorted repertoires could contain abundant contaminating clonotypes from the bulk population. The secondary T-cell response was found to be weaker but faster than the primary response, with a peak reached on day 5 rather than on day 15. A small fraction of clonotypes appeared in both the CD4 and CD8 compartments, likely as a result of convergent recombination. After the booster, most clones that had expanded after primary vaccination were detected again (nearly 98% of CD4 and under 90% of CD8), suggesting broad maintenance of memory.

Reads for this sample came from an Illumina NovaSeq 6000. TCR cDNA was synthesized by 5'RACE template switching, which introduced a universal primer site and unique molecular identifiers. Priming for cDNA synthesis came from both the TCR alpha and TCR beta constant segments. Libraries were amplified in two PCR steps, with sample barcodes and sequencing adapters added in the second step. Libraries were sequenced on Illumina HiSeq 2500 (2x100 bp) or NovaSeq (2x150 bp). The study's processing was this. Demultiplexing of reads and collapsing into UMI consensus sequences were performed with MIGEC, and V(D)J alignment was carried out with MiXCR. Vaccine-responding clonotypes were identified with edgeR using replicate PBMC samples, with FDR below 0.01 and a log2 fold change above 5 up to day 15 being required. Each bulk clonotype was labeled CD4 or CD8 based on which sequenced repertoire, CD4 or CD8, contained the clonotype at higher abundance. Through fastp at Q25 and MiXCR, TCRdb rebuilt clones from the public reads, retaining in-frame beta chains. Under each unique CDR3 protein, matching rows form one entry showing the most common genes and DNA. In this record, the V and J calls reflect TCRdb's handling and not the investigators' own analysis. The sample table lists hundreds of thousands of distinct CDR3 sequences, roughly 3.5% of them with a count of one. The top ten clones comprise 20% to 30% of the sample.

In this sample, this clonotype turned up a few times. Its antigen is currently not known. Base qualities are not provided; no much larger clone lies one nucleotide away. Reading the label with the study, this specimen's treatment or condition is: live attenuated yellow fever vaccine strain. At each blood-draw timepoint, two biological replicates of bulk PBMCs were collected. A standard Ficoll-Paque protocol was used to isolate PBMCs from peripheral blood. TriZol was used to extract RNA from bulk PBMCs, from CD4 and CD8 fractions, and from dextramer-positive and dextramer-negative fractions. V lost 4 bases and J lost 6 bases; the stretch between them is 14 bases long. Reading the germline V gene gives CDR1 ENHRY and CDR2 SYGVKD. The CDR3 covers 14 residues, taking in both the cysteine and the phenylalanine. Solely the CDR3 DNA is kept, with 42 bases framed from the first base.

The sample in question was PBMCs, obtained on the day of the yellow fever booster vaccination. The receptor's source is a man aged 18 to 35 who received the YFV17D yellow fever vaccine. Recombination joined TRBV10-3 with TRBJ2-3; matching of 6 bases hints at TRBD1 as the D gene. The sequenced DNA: TGTGCCATCAGTGCAGGGGCAAGGATCGATACGCAGTATTTT. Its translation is CAISAGARIDTQYF.